This T cell receptor (beta chain) was found in a study of T-cell reconstitution after alpha-beta-depleted transplantation in children listed by TCRdb under 2016. For context, the study as a whole: Using TCR repertoire profiling, the study followed T-cell immune reconstitution in a quantitative way in children after TCRalphabeta/CD19-depleted allogeneic hematopoietic cell transplantation.

The table lists this clonotype with a few counts. The specificity of this receptor is unknown. No quality values exist for individual bases; no much larger clone is one base distant. The treatment or condition label on this specimen signifies: allogeneic hematopoietic cell transplantation with graft depleted of TCRalphabeta T cells and CD19 B cells. TCRalphabeta/CD19-depleted allogeneic hematopoietic cell grafts were given to the transplant recipients, all of whom were children. The library was prepared using PCR. Sequencing used an Illumina HiSeq 2500. To normalize quantification of the TCRbeta repertoire, the TCR libraries were built with molecular barcoding that relied on unique molecular identifiers. The raw public data were reprocessed by TCRdb itself: fastp quality trimming at Q25, MiXCR clonotype calling, in-frame beta chains only. Every distinct CDR3 protein forms one entry, paired with its most common genes and DNA. The sample yields about 870,000 distinct CDR3 sequences; approximately 15% were counted once. Together, the top ten hold around 5.3% of the sample.

The CDR3 sequence holds 15 residues, the cysteine and phenylalanine included. The sequence is cut down to CDR3 DNA, 45 bases in frame from base 1. The trim is 0 bases for V and 7 bases for J, with a gap of 13 bases between the germline ends. The germline V gene (reference sequence) yields DFQATT for CDR1 and SNEGSKA for CDR2. Overall study results and their limits: About two months after transplant, the apparently early recovery of alphabetaT-cell counts reportedly depended on just several hundred clones that had expanded rapidly and came from non-depleted graft cells. The high TCRbeta diversity at day 60 in some patients was ascribed to recipient T cells and intrathymic progenitors that had survived conditioning. Hyperexpanded clone frequencies declined over subsequent months; after one year, T-cell counts and TCRbeta diversity were mostly attributed to newly produced T cells.

The receptor comes from a male patient younger than 18 who had a stem cell transplant for acute lymphoblastic leukemia, so the T cells may come from the graft donor. The V and J segments used are TRBV20-1 and TRBJ1-6, with no reliable assignment of the D segment. This specimen consisted of PBMCs, mostly from graft donor cells, obtained 360 days after TCRalphabeta/CD19-depleted stem cell transplant. The sequenced DNA is TGCAGTGCTAGAGATCTGGGCCAAAGGAATTCACCCCTCCACTTT. It encodes CSARDLGQRNSPLHF.